This TCR beta chain was retrieved from a study of T cell responses to AZD1222 COVID-19 vaccine. A note on this clone: Its antigen is still unknown. Possible read error: a much larger clone is one base away.

The table came from immunoSEQ multiplex PCR; TCRdb's copy has only in-frame clones and leaves some out. This sample has roughly 140,000 clones, with about 91% found just once. Findings and caveats of the study: Nearly half of spike-specific TCRs reportedly target variant regions that are unmutated in the B.1.351 and B.1.1.7 variants. No day 14 peak samples; only post-peak repertoires were characterized.

Germline assignment: CDR1 SGHTA and CDR2 FQGNSA. The CDR3 extends over 13 amino acids. V was trimmed by 1 base and J by 1 base, leaving 4 bases between them. This sequence joins TRBV7-2 and TRBJ1-1; D unclear. The source of this sequence is an adult in good health. This specimen was peripheral blood, taken on day 0 of MenACWY control vaccination. The CDR3 DNA follows: TGTGCCAGCAGCTTAGTGGCGAACACTGAAGCTTTCTTT. It yields the protein CASSLVANTEAFF.